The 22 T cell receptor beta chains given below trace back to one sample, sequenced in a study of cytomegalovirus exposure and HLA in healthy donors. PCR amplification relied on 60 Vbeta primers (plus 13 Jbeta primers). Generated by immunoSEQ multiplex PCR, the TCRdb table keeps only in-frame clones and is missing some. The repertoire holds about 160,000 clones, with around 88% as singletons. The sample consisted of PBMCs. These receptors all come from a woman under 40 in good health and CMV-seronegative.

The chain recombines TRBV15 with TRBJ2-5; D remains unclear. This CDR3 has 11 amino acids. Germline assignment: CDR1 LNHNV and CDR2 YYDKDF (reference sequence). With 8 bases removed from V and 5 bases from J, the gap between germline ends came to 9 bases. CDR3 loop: CATGAGETQYF. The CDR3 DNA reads TGTGCCACCGGAGCTGGGGAGACCCAGTACTTC.

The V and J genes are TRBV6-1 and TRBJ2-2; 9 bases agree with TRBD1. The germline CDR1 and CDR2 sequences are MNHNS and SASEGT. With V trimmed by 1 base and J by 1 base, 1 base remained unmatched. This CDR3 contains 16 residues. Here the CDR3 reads CASSEGDRVNTGELFF. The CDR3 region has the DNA TGTGCCAGCAGTGAAGGGGACAGGGTGAACACCGGGGAGCTGTTTTTT.

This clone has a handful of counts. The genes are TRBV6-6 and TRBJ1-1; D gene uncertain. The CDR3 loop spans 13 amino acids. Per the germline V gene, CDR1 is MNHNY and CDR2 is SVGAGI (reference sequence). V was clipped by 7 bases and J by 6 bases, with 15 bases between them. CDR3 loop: CASTPPPQSEAFF. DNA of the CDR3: TGTGCCAGCACCCCTCCCCCCCAGTCTGAAGCTTTCTTT.

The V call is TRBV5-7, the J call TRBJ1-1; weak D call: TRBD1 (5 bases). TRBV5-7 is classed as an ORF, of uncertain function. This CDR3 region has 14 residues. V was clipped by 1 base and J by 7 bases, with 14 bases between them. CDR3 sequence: CASSLPGTDCEAFF. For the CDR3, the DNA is TGTGCCAGCAGCTTGCCCGGGACTGACTGTGAAGCTTTCTTT.

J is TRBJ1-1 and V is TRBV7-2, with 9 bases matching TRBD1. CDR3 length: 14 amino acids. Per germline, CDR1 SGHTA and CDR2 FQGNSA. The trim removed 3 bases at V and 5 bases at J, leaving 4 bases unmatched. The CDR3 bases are TGTGCCAGCAGCTTTGACAGGGGGTATACTGAAGCTTTCTTT. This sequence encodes CASSFDRGYTEAFF.

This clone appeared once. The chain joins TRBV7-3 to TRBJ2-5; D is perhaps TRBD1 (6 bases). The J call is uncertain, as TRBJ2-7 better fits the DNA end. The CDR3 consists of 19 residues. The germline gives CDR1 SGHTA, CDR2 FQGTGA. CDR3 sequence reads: CASSLKGMDILGGPYEQYF. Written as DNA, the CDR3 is TGTGCCAGCAGCTTAAAAGGGATGGACATCCTAGGGGGACCCTACGAGCAGTACTTC.

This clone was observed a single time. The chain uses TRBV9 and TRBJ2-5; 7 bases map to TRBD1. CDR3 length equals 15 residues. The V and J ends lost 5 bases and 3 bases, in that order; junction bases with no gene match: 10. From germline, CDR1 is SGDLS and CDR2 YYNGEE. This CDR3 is CASSGNLGTEETQYF. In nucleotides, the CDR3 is TGTGCCAGCAGTGGCAACCTGGGGACAGAAGAGACCCAGTACTTC.

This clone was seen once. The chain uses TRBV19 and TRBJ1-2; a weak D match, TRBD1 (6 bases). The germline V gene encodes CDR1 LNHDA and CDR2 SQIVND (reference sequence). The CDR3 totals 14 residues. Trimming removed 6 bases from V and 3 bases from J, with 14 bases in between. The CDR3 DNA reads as TGTGCCAGTAGACTACTGGGGGGGCACTATGGCTACACCTTC. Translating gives CASRLLGGHYGYTF.

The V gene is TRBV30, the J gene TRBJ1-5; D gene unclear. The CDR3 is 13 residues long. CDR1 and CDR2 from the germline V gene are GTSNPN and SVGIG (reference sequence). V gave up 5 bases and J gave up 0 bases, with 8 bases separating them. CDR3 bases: TGTGCCTGGTCCCCGGGTAGCAATCAGCCCCAGCATTTT. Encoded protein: CAWSPGSNQPQHF.

CDR3 sequence reads: CAISRTSEETQYF. In nucleotides, the CDR3 is TGTGCCATCAGTCGGACTAGCGAAGAGACCCAGTACTTC. The rearrangement links TRBV10-3 to TRBJ2-5, with 9 bases lining up with TRBD2. CDR1 is ENHRY, CDR2 SYGVKD, per germline. Unmatched junction bases numbered 1, after V lost 5 bases and J lost 3 bases. This CDR3 region has 13 residues.

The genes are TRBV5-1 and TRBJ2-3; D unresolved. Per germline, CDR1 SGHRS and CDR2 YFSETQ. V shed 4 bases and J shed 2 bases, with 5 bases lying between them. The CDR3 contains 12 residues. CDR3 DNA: TGCGCCAGCAGCCTAGACACAGATACGCAGTATTTT. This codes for CASSLDTDTQYF.

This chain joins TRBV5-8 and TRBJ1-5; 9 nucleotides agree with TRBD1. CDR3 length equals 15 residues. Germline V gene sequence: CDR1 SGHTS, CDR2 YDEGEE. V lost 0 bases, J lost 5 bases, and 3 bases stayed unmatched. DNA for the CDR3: TGTGCCAGCAGCTTGGTGGGACAGGGAGATCAGCCCCAGCATTTT. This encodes CASSLVGQGDQPQHF.

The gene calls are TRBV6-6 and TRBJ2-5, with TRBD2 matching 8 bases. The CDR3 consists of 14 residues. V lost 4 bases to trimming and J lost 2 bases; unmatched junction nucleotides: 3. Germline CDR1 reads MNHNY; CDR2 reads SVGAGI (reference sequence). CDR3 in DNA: TGTGCCAGCAGTTTTAGCGGGGCGCAAGAGACCCAGTACTTC. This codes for CASSFSGAQETQYF.

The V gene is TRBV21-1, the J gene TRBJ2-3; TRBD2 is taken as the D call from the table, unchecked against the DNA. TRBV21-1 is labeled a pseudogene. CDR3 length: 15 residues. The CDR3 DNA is TGTGCCAGCAGCCAGTTCCCGCTAGGTCCAGATACGCAGTATTTT. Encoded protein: CASSQFPLGPDTQYF.

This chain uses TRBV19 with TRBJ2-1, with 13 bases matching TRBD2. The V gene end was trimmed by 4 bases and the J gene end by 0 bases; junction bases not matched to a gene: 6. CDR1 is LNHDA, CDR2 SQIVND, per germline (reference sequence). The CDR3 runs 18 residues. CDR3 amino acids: CASSRTSGGASSYNEQFF. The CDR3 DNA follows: TGTGCCAGTAGTAGGACTAGCGGGGGTGCCAGCTCCTACAATGAGCAGTTCTTC.

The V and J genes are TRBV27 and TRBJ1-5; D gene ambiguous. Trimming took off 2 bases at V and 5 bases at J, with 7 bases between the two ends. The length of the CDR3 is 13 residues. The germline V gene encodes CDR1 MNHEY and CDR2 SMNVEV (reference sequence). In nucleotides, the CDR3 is TGTGCCAGCAGTTTAATGAGCCATCAGCCCCAGCATTTT. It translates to CASSLMSHQPQHF.

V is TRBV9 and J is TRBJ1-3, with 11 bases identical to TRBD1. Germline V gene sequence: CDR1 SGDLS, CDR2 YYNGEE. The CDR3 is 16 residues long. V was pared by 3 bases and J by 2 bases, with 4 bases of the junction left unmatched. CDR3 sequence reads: CASSARDRGTGNTIYF. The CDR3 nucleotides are TGTGCCAGCAGCGCCCGGGACAGGGGGACTGGAAACACCATATATTTT.

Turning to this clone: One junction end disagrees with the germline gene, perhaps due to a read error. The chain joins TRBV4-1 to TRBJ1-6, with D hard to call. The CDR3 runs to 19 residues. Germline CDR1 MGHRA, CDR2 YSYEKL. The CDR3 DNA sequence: TGCGCCAGCAGCCAAGATCGATTGGTTTCACGCTCCTATAATTCCCCCCTCCACTTT. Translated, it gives CASSQDRLVSRSYNSPLHF.

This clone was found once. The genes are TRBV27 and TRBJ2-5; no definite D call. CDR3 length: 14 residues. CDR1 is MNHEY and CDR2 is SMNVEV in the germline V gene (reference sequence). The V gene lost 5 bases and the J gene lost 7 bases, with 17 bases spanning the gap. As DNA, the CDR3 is TGTGCCAGCAGTCCCCATTCCCTCCCAGGGACCCAGTACTTC. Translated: CASSPHSLPGTQYF.

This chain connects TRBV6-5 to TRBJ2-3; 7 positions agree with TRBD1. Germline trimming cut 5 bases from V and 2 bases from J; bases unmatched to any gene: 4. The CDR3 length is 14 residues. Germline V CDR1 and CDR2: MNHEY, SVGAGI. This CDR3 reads CASSPQGPTDTQYF. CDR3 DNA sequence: TGTGCCAGCAGTCCACAGGGGCCCACAGATACGCAGTATTTT.

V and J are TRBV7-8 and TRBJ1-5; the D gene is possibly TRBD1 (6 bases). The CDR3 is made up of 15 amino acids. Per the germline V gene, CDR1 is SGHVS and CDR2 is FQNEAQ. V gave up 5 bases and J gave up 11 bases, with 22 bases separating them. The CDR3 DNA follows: TGTGCCAGCAGCCTAATCGGCAGGGGTGATGGGGCCCAGCATTTT. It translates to CASSLIGRGDGAQHF.

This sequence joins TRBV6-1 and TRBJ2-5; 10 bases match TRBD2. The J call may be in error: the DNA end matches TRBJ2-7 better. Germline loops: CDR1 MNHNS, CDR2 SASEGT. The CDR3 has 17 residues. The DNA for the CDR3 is TGTGCCAGCAGTGAATCCCCCGAGCGGGAGGGCTCCTACGAGCAGTACTTC. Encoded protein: CASSESPEREGSYEQYF.